This is a list of T cell receptor beta chains from one sample in a study of OX40 agonist ivuxolimab in advanced cancers. TCRdb's copy holds only in-frame clones and misses some; the assay was immunoSEQ multiplex PCR. The sample includes around 58,000 clones, 80% to 90% seen only once; the top ten take roughly 1.5%. The specimen was CD4+ or CD8+ T cells sorted from blood, collected in a trial of the OX40 agonist ivuxolimab. The receptor source for this set is an adult with an advanced solid tumor such as melanoma, head and neck, liver or kidney cancer. CDR3s include the opening cysteine and the closing phenylalanine or tryptophan. D genes are given only for firm matches. A clone size is listed for some rows: how often the clone was seen (once, few, many), or a class if it is expanded.

d_call,v_call,clone_size,j_call,cdr3_aa,cdr3_nt
-,TRBV5-5,-,TRBJ2-1,CASSLWQYNEQFF,TGTGCCAGCAGCTTGTGGCAGTACAATGAGCAGTTCTTC
TRBD1,TRBV28,-,TRBJ1-1,CASTWGQLNTEAFF,TGTGCCAGCACCTGGGGACAGCTGAACACTGAAGCTTTCTTT
-,TRBV6-1,-,TRBJ1-5,CASSESRNQPQHF,TGTGCCAGCAGTGAGAGTCGAAATCAGCCCCAGCATTTT
-,TRBV28,-,TRBJ1-3,CASSAFSGNTIYF,TGTGCCAGCAGTGCCTTCTCTGGAAACACCATATATTTT
-,TRBV11-2,-,TRBJ2-7,CASGQRYEQYF,TGTGCCAGCGGCCAGCGGTACGAGCAGTACTTC
-,TRBV5-1,-,TRBJ2-6,CASSLESWGSSSGANVLTF,TGCGCCAGCAGCTTGGAATCGTGGGGATCTTCCTCTGGGGCCAACGTCCTGACTTTC
TRBD1,TRBV6-5,-,TRBJ1-2,CASRNGQGRDGYTF,TGTGCCAGCAGAAACGGACAGGGAAGGGATGGCTACACCTTC
-,TRBV6-5,-,TRBJ1-4,CASGRSNEKLFF,TGTGCCAGCGGGCGGTCTAATGAAAAACTGTTTTTT
-,TRBV30,-,TRBJ2-3,CAWSVLGADTQYF,TGTGCCTGGAGTGTATTAGGGGCAGATACGCAGTATTTT
-,TRBV6-5,-,TRBJ2-7,CASSYSVRTVSYEQYF,TGTGCCAGCAGTTACTCGGTTAGGACGGTCTCCTACGAGCAGTACTTC
-,TRBV4-1,-,TRBJ1-2,CASSQQRDGYTF,TGCGCCAGCAGCCAACAAAGGGATGGCTACACCTTC
-,TRBV6-5,-,TRBJ2-5,CASNGGRRLETQYF,TGTGCCAGCAACGGGGGCAGGCGGTTGGAGACCCAGTACTTC
-,TRBV18,-,TRBJ1-1,CASLGGGSAEAFF,TGTGCCAGCCTGGGGGGAGGATCGGCTGAAGCTTTCTTT
TRBD2,TRBV5-1,-,TRBJ2-7,CASSSTSGRAGWGYEQYF,TGCGCCAGCAGCTCGACTAGCGGGAGGGCCGGTTGGGGCTACGAGCAGTACTTC
-,TRBV6-5,-,TRBJ2-5,CASSWAARQETQYF,TGTGCCAGCAGTTGGGCGGCGAGACAAGAGACCCAGTACTTC
TRBD1,TRBV10-3,-,TRBJ1-1,CAISLQGAQAFF,TGTGCCATCAGCCTACAGGGGGCCCAAGCTTTCTTT
TRBD1,TRBV5-1,-,TRBJ1-4,CASSRGQGARTNEKLFF,TGCGCCAGCAGCCGTGGACAGGGGGCTAGGACTAATGAAAAACTGTTTTTT
-,TRBV27,once,TRBJ2-5,CASSSGAGFQETQYF,TGTGCCAGCAGTTCTGGGGCGGGGTTCCAAGAGACCCAGTACTTC
-,TRBV4-1,once,TRBJ2-1,CASSQEGWSYNEQFF,TGCGCCAGCAGCCAAGAGGGGTGGAGTTACAATGAGCAGTTCTTC
-,TRBV5-6,-,TRBJ1-6,CASSVAPGSPLHF,TGTGCCAGCAGCGTGGCCCCGGGATCACCCCTCCACTTT
-,TRBV28,-,TRBJ2-7,CASSFAGSSSYEQYF,TGTGCCAGCAGTTTCGCCGGGAGTAGCTCCTACGAGCAGTACTTC
-,TRBV2,once,TRBJ1-4,CASREEYIGEKLFF,TGTGCCAGCAGGGAAGAATACATTGGGGAAAAACTGTTTTTT
-,TRBV10-3,-,TRBJ1-2,CAISEIGKNYGYTF,TGTGCCATCAGTGAAATAGGGAAGAACTATGGCTACACCTTC
-,TRBV7-2,-,TRBJ2-1,CASSFSGSVNNEQFF,TGTGCCAGCAGCTTCTCCGGGTCCGTCAACAATGAGCAGTTCTTC
-,TRBV7-9,-,TRBJ1-1,CASSTLSGTEAFF,TGTGCCAGCAGCACGCTCTCGGGGACTGAAGCTTTCTTT
-,TRBV9,-,TRBJ2-5,CASSVGIQETQYF,TGTGCCAGCAGCGTAGGCATCCAAGAGACCCAGTACTTC
TRBD1,TRBV10-3,-,TRBJ1-3,CAIRKDRGESGNTIYF,TGTGCCATCAGGAAAGACAGGGGGGAATCTGGAAACACCATATATTTT
-,TRBV6-5,-,TRBJ2-2,CATSGSTGELFF,TGTGCCACTTCAGGGAGCACCGGGGAGCTGTTTTTT
TRBD1,TRBV29-1,-,TRBJ1-1,CSVANRGGTEAFF,TGCAGCGTCGCGAACAGGGGAGGGACTGAAGCTTTCTTT
TRBD1,TRBV30,-,TRBJ1-1,CAWSDPGQGNTEAFF,TGTGCCTGGAGTGACCCGGGACAGGGGAACACTGAAGCTTTCTTT
-,TRBV14,-,TRBJ1-1,CASSQARAGTEAFF,TGTGCCAGCAGCCAGGCTAGGGCGGGCACTGAAGCTTTCTTT
-,TRBV9,-,TRBJ2-7,CASSADWVAYEQYF,TGTGCCAGCAGCGCAGACTGGGTGGCCTACGAGCAGTACTTC
-,TRBV2,few,TRBJ2-7,CASSEPREQYF,TGTGCCAGCAGTGAACCGCGCGAGCAGTACTTC
-,TRBV7-8,-,TRBJ2-1,CASSLAALNNEQFF,TGTGCCAGCAGCTTAGCGGCTTTAAACAATGAGCAGTTCTTC
-,TRBV9,-,TRBJ1-1,CASSVVSGIGVNTEAFF,TGTGCCAGCAGCGTAGTTTCAGGGATCGGGGTAAACACTGAAGCTTTCTTT
TRBD1,TRBV2,-,TRBJ1-1,CASLGQVDTEAFF,TGTGCCAGCCTGGGACAGGTGGACACTGAAGCTTTCTTT
TRBD1,TRBV7-3,-,TRBJ1-3,CASSSSGQFSGNTIYF,TGTGCCAGCAGCTCTTCGGGACAGTTCTCTGGAAACACCATATATTTT
-,TRBV19,-,TRBJ1-1,CASRVYTEAFF,TGTGCCAGTAGGGTGTACACTGAAGCTTTCTTT
-,TRBV28,once,TRBJ1-5,CASSLSVQPQHF,TGTGCCAGCAGTTTATCGGTCCAGCCCCAGCATTTT
TRBD1,TRBV30,few,TRBJ1-1,CAWSATGDTEAFF,TGTGCCTGGAGTGCGACAGGGGACACTGAAGCTTTCTTT
-,TRBV18,few,TRBJ1-1,CASSPRQGPEAFF,TGTGCCAGCTCACCACGGCAGGGACCTGAAGCTTTCTTT
TRBD1,TRBV19,-,TRBJ1-5,CASTGQGTGNNQPQHF,TGTGCCAGTACAGGGCAAGGGACAGGGAATAATCAGCCCCAGCATTTT
TRBD1,TRBV6-5,-,TRBJ1-5,CASRPRDSLNQPQHF,TGTGCCAGCAGACCCCGGGACAGCCTCAATCAGCCCCAGCATTTT
-,TRBV6-1,-,TRBJ1-2,CASDQTQGVYGYTF,TGTGCCAGCGACCAAACCCAAGGGGTATATGGCTACACCTTC
-,TRBV15,-,TRBJ1-3,CATSRPGAGNTIYF,TGTGCCACCAGCAGGCCGGGAGCTGGAAACACCATATATTTT